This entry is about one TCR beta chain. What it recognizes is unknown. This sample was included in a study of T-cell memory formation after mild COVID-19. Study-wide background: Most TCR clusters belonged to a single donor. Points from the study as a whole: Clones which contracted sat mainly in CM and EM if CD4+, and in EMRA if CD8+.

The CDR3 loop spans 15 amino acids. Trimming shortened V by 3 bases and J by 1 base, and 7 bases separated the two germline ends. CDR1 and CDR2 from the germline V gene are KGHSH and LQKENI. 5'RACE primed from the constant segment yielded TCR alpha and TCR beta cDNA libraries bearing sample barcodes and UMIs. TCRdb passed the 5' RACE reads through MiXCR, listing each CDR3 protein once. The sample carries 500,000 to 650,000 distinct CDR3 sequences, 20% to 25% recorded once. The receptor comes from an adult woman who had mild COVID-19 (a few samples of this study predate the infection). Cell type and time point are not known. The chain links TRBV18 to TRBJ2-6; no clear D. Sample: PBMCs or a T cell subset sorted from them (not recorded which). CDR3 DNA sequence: TGTGCCAGCTCACCGGCGGTGTCTGGGGCCAACGTCCTGACTTTC. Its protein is CASSPAVSGANVLTF. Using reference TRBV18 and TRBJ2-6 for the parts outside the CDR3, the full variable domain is NAGVMQNPRHLVRRRGQEARLRCSPMKGHSHVYWYRQLPEEGLKFMVYLQKENIIDESGMPKERFSAEFPKEGPSILRIQQVVRGDSAAYFCASSPAVSGANVLTFGAGSRLTVL.